The 26 T cell receptor beta chains listed next were all sequenced from one sample in a study of CD8 T cells in ankylosing spondylitis. TCRdb re-analysed the 5' RACE reads in MiXCR, keeping a single row per CDR3 protein. The sample includes hundreds of thousands of distinct CDR3 sequences, 30% to 40% of them seen just once. The sequenced sample was blood, either unsorted or a sorted T cell fraction (not recorded which). The receptors derive from a male donor with ankylosing spondylitis or in good health (not recorded which).

This clonotype was counted only a few times. V gene TRBV3-1 combines with J gene TRBJ2-5; TRBD2 might be the D (6 bases). The CDR3 consists of 15 residues. Germline loops: CDR1 LGHDT, CDR2 YNNKEL (reference sequence). V lost 4 bases to trimming and J lost 2 bases, with 14 bases between them. Here the CDR3 DNA reads TGTGCCAGCAGCCGACGGCAGGAGGGACAAGAGACCCAGTACTTC. It yields the protein CASSRRQEGQETQYF.

Many counts were recorded for this clonotype. The chain recombines TRBV20-1 with TRBJ2-7, with TRBD1 matching over 9 bases. CDR3 length: 14 amino acids. Germline CDR1 DFQATT, CDR2 SNEGSKA (reference sequence). V was clipped by 5 bases and J by 2 bases; unmatched bases: 7. The CDR3 DNA sequence: TGCAGTGCTTTCACCGGGACAGGGACCTACGAGCAGTACTTC. Its protein product is CSAFTGTGTYEQYF.

As for this clonotype: At one end, the junction sequence differs from germline, possibly due to a read error. The chain couples TRBV5-1 to TRBJ2-1; TRBD1 agrees at 12 bases. Germline-derived CDR1 and CDR2 are SGHRS and YFSETQ. This CDR3 spans 16 amino acids. DNA for the CDR3: TGCGCCAGCAGCGGGATCGGGACAGGGGGCTACGATGAGCAGTTCTTC. Amino acid sequence: CASSGIGTGGYDEQFF.

This chain joins TRBV4-2 and TRBJ2-7; 9 positions agree with TRBD2. V gave up 0 bases and J gave up 0 bases; unmatched junction bases: 6. The CDR3 extends over 17 amino acids. Germline V CDR1 and CDR2: LGHNA, YNFKEQ. This CDR3 is CASSQEGLAGTSYEQYF. Written as DNA, the CDR3 is TGTGCCAGCAGCCAAGAGGGCCTAGCGGGGACCTCCTACGAGCAGTACTTC.

The V call is TRBV20-1, the J call TRBJ2-5, with D uncertain. The CDR3 has 16 amino acids. CDR1 and CDR2 from the germline V gene are DFQATT and SNEGSKA (reference sequence). V lost 0 bases, J lost 4 bases, and 18 bases lay in between. CDR3 sequence (DNA): TGCAGTGCTAGAGATATACGGCCTCAGGTTTTAGAGACCCAGTACTTC. It translates to CSARDIRPQVLETQYF.

In its sample, this clonotype was seen once. The chain recombines TRBV20-1 with TRBJ2-5, with no clear D. Per the germline V gene, CDR1 is DFQATT and CDR2 is SNEGSKA (reference sequence). Trimming took off 1 base at V and 2 bases at J, with 11 bases between the two ends. The CDR3 loop spans 14 amino acids. The CDR3 reads CSARGEGWQETQYF. In DNA, the CDR3 is TGCAGTGCTAGAGGGGAAGGGTGGCAAGAGACCCAGTACTTC.

V and J are TRBV10-3 and TRBJ2-5; tentative D call: TRBD1 (6 bases). In germline, CDR1 is ENHRY, CDR2 SYGVKD. The length of the CDR3 is 15 residues. Trimming pared 4 bases from V and 3 bases from J, leaving 15 bases between. The DNA of the CDR3 is TGTGCCATCAGTGGGACGGGGACAAGAGAAGAGACCCAGTACTTC. Translated: CAISGTGTREETQYF.

V is TRBV20-1 and J is TRBJ1-1, with D possibly TRBD1 on 6 matching bases. There are 16 residues in the CDR3. Germline CDR1 reads DFQATT; CDR2 reads SNEGSKA (reference sequence). V lost 7 bases, J lost 3 bases, and 24 bases lay in between. CDR3 residues: CSGYGERVKGDTEAFF. The DNA for the CDR3 is TGCAGTGGGTACGGAGAACGAGTGAAGGGGGACACTGAAGCTTTCTTT.

The chain recombines TRBV12-3 or TRBV12-4 with TRBJ1-3, with D tentatively TRBD1 (5 bases). CDR3 length: 12 residues. The CDR3: CASGTSGNTIYF. DNA of the CDR3: TGTGCTTCGGGGACCTCTGGAAACACCATATATTTT.

The chain carries TRBV7-9 and TRBJ1-1; D gene ambiguous. Trimming took 4 bases from V and 4 from J, leaving 7 bases between them. This CDR3 is 12 amino acids long. Germline CDR1 reads SEHNR; CDR2 reads FQNEAQ (reference sequence). CDR3 DNA: TGTGCCAGCAGCTCCCACGTCACTGAAGCTTTCTTT. This encodes CASSSHVTEAFF.

This clonotype has just a few counts. This sequence joins TRBV10-3 and TRBJ2-1, with D possibly being TRBD2 (7 bases). Germline V lookup: CDR1 ENHRY, CDR2 SYGVKD. This CDR3 has 16 amino acids. The V gene lost 4 bases and the J gene lost 5 bases, with 18 bases spanning the gap. CDR3 nucleotides: TGTGCCATCAGTGGCCCCAGGGGCGGGGGCGACAATGAGCAGTTCTTC. This translates into CAISGPRGGGDNEQFF.

The chain has TRBV20-1 and TRBJ2-7, with D maybe TRBD1 (6 bases). Trimming pared 6 bases from V and 0 bases from J, leaving 12 bases between. There are 13 residues in the CDR3. From germline, CDR1 is DFQATT and CDR2 SNEGSKA (reference sequence). DNA for the CDR3: TGCAGTGCCGACACAGGGAGCTCCTACGAGCAGTACTTC. Amino acid sequence: CSADTGSSYEQYF.

The chain uses TRBV7-7 and TRBJ2-3, with TRBD1 identical over 10 bases. Trimming removed 5 bases from V and 6 bases from J; junction bases left unmatched: 2. This CDR3 region has 13 residues. Germline V gene data show CDR1 as SSHAT and CDR2 as FNYEAQ (reference sequence). The CDR3 is CASSKDRGDTQYF. CDR3 nucleotide sequence: TGTGCCAGCAGCAAGGACAGGGGGGATACGCAGTATTTT.

This clonotype came up a few times. This chain connects TRBV15 to TRBJ2-3; D is possibly TRBD2 (5 bases). Germline CDR1 is LNHNV and CDR2 is YYDKDF (reference sequence). CDR3 length: 16 residues. Trimming cost V 4 bases and J 0 bases, with 14 bases left between them. CDR3 in amino acids: CATSNSDWQSTDTQYF. The CDR3 DNA reads TGTGCCACCAGCAACTCGGACTGGCAAAGCACAGATACGCAGTATTTT.

The chain joins TRBV5-1 to TRBJ1-6, with D hard to call. Germline V gene data show CDR1 as SGHRS and CDR2 as YFSETQ. The CDR3 runs 13 residues. The germline V and J ends were trimmed by 0 bases and 6 bases, with 4 bases remaining between them. In nucleotides, the CDR3 is TGCGCCAGCAGCTTGGACCTTAATTCACCCCTCCACTTT. Residues: CASSLDLNSPLHF.

This clonotype occurred a few times. The chain joins TRBV7-2 to TRBJ2-5; 8 nucleotides agree with TRBD2. V lost 2 bases and J lost 5; bases outside the gene matches: 10. CDR1 SGHTA and CDR2 FQGNSA come from the germline V gene. The CDR3 has 16 residues. CDR3 protein: CASSLLVSGNFETQYF. The CDR3 DNA sequence: TGTGCCAGCAGCTTACTCGTTAGCGGGAACTTCGAGACCCAGTACTTC.

The V gene is TRBV2, the J gene TRBJ2-1, with a possible D match to TRBD2 (6 bases). In germline, CDR1 is SNHLY, CDR2 FYNNEI. The CDR3 is made up of 15 amino acids. Trimming stripped 2 bases from V and 9 bases from J, with 17 bases between. The CDR3 protein is CASSELGQSAGEQFF. The CDR3 nucleotides are TGTGCCAGCAGTGAACTGGGGCAGTCAGCGGGTGAGCAGTTCTTC.

The V and J genes are TRBV6-1 and TRBJ2-4; D unresolved. CDR3 length equals 14 residues. Trimming removed 6 bases at V and 6 bases at J, with 15 bases between. CDR1 and CDR2 from the germline V gene are MNHNS and SASEGT. The CDR3 DNA follows: TGTGCCAGCAGCGAGGTGCAGTTCGGAAACATTCAGTACTTC. Amino acid sequence: CASSEVQFGNIQYF.

The J gene is TRBJ2-5, the V gene TRBV13; 7 bases are shared with TRBD2. The germline V gene has CDR1 PRHDT and CDR2 FYEKMQ (reference sequence). The CDR3 totals 16 residues. V shed 5 bases, J shed 5 bases, and the junction held 14 bases outside the gene matches. CDR3 coding DNA: TGTGCCAGCAGCCCACCGGGGAGCGGGGTTGGCGAGACCCAGTACTTC. Translated, it gives CASSPPGSGVGETQYF. Complete variable domain (other parts from reference TRBV13 and TRBJ2-5): AAGVIQSPRHLIKEKRETATLKCYPIPRHDTVYWYQQGPGQDPQFLISFYEKMQSDKGSIPDRFSAQQFSDYHSELNMSSLELGDSALYFCASSPPGSGVGETQYFGPGTRLLVL.

This sequence joins TRBV7-6 and TRBJ2-3; 9 nucleotides agree with TRBD1. There are 19 residues in the CDR3. The V and J ends lost 5 bases and 6 bases, in that order; junction bases with no gene match: 21. Germline V gene lookup returns CDR1 SGHVS and CDR2 FNYEAQ. The CDR3 DNA reads TGTGCCAGCAGCCCCCGCCCCGGGACAGGGCCCGACTTGGCGGATACGCAGTATTTT. Translation gives CASSPRPGTGPDLADTQYF.

The chain combines TRBV20-1 with TRBJ1-6, with TRBD1 as a possible D gene (5 bases). The CDR3 is 14 residues long. V lost 1 base to trimming and J lost 8 bases, with 12 bases between them. Germline CDR1 reads DFQATT; CDR2 reads SNEGSKA (reference sequence). The CDR3 loop is CSARVGDRDSPLHF. The CDR3 DNA follows: TGCAGTGCTAGAGTTGGGGACCGAGATTCACCCCTCCACTTT.

The chain recombines TRBV20-1 with TRBJ2-7, with TRBD1 matching 9 bases. V lost 4 bases and J lost 7; bases outside the gene matches: 5. This CDR3 contains 12 residues. Germline-derived CDR1 and CDR2 are DFQATT and SNEGSKA (reference sequence). The chain's CDR3 is CSANTGGREQYF. The CDR3 DNA follows: TGCAGTGCTAACACAGGGGGCCGGGAGCAGTACTTC.

The chain links TRBV9 to TRBJ2-7, with D possibly TRBD2 on 6 matching bases. Per the germline V gene, CDR1 is SGDLS and CDR2 is YYNGEE. The CDR3 covers 15 residues. Trimming cost V 4 bases and J 0 bases, with 14 bases left between them. CDR3 sequence reads: CASSPAQDYSYEQYF. In DNA, the CDR3 is TGTGCCAGCAGCCCCGCCCAGGACTACTCCTACGAGCAGTACTTC.

The chain links TRBV7-8 to TRBJ2-3; D assignment may be TRBD1 or TRBD2 (5 bases each). This CDR3 is 13 amino acids long. Germline CDR1 is SGHVS and CDR2 is FQNEAQ. Trimming pared 4 bases from V and 7 bases from J, leaving 12 bases between. The CDR3 loop is CASSSWDRHTQYF. DNA of the CDR3: TGTGCCAGCAGCTCTTGGGACCGCCATACGCAGTATTTT.

Of note for this clonotype: Germline is not matched at one junction end, which may reflect a read error. V gene TRBV6-6 combines with J gene TRBJ1-2; D is unclear. Per germline, CDR1 MNHNY and CDR2 SVGAGI (reference sequence). This CDR3 spans 10 amino acids. Here the CDR3 reads CASSQYAYTF. CDR3 in DNA: TGTGCCAGCAGTCAATATGCCTACACCTTC.

The chain joins TRBV20-1 to TRBJ2-2; 16 positions match TRBD2. The CDR3 covers 17 residues. Trimming at V came to 4 bases and at J to 5 bases, leaving 7 bases not matched to a gene. In germline, CDR1 is DFQATT, CDR2 SNEGSKA (reference sequence). In DNA, the CDR3 is TGCAGTGCTACGGGACTAGCGGGGGGGCCTGGAACCGGGGAGCTGTTTTTT. Translated, it gives CSATGLAGGPGTGELFF.